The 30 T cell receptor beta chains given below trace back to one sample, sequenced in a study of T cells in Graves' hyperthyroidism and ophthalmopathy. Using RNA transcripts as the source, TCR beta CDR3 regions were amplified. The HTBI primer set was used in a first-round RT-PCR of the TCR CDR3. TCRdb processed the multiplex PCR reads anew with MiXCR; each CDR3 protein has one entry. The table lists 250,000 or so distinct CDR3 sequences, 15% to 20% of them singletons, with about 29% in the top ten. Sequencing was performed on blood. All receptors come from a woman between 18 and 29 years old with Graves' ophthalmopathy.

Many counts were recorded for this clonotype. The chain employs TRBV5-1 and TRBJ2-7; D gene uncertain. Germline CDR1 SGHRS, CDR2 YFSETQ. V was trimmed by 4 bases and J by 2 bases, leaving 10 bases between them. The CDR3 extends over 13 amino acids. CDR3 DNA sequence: TGCGCCAGCAGCCACGGGTCTACCTACGAGCAGTACTTC. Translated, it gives CASSHGSTYEQYF.

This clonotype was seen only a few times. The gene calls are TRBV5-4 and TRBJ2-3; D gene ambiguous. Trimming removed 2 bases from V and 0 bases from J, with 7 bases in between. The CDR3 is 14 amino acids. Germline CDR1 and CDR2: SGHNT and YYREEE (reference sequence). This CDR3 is CASSFPGSTDTQYF. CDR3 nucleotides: TGTGCCAGCAGCTTTCCGGGTAGCACAGATACGCAGTATTTT.

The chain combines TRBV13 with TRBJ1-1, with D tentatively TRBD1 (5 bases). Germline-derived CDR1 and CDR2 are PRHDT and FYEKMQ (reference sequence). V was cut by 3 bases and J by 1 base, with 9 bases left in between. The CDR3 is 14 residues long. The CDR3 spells CASSFPTENTEAFF. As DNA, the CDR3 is TGTGCCAGCAGCTTTCCGACAGAGAACACTGAAGCTTTCTTT.

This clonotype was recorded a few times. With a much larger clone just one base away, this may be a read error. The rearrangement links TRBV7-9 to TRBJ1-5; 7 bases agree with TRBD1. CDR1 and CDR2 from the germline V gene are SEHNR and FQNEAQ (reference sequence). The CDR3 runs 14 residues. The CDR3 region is CTSSLGQSNQPQHF. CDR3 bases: TGTACCAGCAGCTTGGGACAGAGCAATCAGCCCCAGCATTTT.

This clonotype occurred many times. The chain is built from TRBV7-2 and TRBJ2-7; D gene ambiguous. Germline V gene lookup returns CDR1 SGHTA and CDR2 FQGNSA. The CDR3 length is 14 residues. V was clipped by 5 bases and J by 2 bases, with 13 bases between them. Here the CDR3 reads CASSLASQTYEQYF. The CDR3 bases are TGTGCCAGCAGCCTCGCGAGTCAGACCTACGAGCAGTACTTC.

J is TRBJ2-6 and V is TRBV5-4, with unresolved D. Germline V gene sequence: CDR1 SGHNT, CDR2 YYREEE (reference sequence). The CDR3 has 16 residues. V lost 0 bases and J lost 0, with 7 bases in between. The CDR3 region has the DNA TGTGCCAGCAGCTTGGATGCGAACTCTGGGGCCAACGTCCTGACTTTC. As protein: CASSLDANSGANVLTF.

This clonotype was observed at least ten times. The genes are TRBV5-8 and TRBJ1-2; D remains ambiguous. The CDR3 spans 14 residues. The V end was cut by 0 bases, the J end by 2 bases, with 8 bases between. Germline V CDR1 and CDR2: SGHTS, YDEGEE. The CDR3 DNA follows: TGTGCCAGCAGCTTGGGGGTAGGGAACTATGGCTACACCTTC. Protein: CASSLGVGNYGYTF.

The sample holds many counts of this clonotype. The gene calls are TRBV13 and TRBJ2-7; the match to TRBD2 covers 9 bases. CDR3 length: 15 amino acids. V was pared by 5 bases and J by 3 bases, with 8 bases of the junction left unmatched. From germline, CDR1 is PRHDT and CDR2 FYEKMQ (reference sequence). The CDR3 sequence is CASSPGRGGGYEQYF. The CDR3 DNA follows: TGTGCCAGCAGCCCCGGGCGGGGGGGGGGCTACGAGCAGTACTTC.

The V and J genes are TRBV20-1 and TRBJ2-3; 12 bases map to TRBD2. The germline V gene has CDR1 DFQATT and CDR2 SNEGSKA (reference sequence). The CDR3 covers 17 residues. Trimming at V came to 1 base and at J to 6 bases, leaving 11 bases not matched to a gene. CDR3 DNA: TGCAGTGCTAGAGGTATCCTAGCGGGGGGGGCGCTTGATACGCAGTATTTT. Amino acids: CSARGILAGGALDTQYF.

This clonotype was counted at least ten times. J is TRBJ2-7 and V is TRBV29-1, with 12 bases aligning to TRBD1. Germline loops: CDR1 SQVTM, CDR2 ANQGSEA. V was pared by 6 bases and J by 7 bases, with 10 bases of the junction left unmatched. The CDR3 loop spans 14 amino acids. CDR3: CSVDPGQGAGEQYF. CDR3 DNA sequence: TGCAGCGTAGACCCGGGACAGGGGGCCGGGGAGCAGTACTTC.

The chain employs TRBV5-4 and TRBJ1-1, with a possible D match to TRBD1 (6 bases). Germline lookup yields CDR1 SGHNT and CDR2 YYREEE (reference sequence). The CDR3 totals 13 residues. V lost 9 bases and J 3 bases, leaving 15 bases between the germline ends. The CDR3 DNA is TGTGCCATGAGACCCAGGGGCGACACTGAAGCTTTCTTT. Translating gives CAMRPRGDTEAFF.

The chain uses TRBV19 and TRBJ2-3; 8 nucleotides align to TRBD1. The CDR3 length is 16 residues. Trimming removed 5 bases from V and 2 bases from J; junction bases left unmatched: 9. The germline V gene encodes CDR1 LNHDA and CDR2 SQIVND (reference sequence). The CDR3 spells CASSPDRGPITDTQYF. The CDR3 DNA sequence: TGTGCCAGTAGTCCCGACAGGGGTCCAATCACAGATACGCAGTATTTT. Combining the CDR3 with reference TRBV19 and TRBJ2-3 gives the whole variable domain DGGITQSPKYLFRKEGQNVTLSCEQNLNHDAMYWYRQDPGQGLRLIYYSQIVNDFQKGDIAEGYSVSREKKESFPLTVTSAQKNPTAFYLCASSPDRGPITDTQYFGPGTRLTVL.

CDR3 sequence reads: CASSLRVRNQPQHF. Here the CDR3 DNA reads TGTGCCAGCAGCTTAAGGGTACGAAATCAGCCCCAGCATTTT. The chain joins TRBV7-9 to TRBJ1-5; D gene uncertain. The V end was cut by 2 bases, the J end by 4 bases, with 9 bases between. The CDR3 runs 14 residues. CDR1 is SEHNR, CDR2 FQNEAQ, per germline (reference sequence).

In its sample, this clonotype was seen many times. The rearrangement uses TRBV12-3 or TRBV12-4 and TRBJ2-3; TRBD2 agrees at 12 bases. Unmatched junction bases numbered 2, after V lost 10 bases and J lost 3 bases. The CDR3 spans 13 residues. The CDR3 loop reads CATGLAGTDTQYF. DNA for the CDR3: TGTGCCACCGGACTAGCGGGAACAGATACGCAGTATTTT.

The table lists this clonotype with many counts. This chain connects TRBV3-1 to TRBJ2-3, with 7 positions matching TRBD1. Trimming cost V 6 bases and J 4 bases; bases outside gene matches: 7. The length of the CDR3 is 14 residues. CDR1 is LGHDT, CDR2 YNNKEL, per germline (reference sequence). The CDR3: CASRGTGVADTQYF. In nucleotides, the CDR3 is TGTGCCAGCAGAGGCACAGGGGTGGCAGATACGCAGTATTTT.

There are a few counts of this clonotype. DNA of the CDR3: TGTGCCAGCAGCCCAACTCGGGGGACAAACGAGCAGTACTTC. Translated: CASSPTRGTNEQYF. This rearrangement joins TRBV7-6 to TRBJ2-7, with D possibly called TRBD1 or TRBD2 (6 bases each). CDR1 and CDR2 (germline): SGHVS, FNYEAQ. The V end lost 5 bases, the J end lost 5 bases, and 16 bases lay between the germline ends. The CDR3 extends over 14 amino acids.

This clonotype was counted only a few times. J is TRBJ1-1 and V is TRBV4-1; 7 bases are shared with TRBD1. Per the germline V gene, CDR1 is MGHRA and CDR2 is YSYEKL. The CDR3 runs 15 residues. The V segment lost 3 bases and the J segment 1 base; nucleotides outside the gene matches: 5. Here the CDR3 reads CASSHPTGQNTEAFF. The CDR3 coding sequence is TGCGCCAGCAGCCACCCGACAGGGCAGAACACTGAAGCTTTCTTT.

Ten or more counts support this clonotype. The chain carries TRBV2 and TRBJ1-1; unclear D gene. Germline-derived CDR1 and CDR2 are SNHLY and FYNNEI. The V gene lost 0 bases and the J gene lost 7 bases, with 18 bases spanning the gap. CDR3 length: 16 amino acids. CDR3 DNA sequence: TGTGCCAGCAGTGAAGCGCTTTTATCGCGGACGATTGAAGCTTTCTTT. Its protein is CASSEALLSRTIEAFF.

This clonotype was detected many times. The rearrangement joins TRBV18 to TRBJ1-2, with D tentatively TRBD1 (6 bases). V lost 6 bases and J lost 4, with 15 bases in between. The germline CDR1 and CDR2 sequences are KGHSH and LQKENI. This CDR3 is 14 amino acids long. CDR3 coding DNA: TGTGCCAGCTCGGGAACACAGGGAGGCTATGGCTACACCTTC. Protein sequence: CASSGTQGGYGYTF.

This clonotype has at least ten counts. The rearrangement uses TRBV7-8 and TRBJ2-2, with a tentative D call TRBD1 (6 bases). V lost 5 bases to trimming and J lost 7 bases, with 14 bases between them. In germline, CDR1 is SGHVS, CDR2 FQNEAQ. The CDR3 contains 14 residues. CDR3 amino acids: CASSPYRVGGELFF. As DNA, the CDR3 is TGTGCCAGCAGCCCTTACAGGGTCGGCGGGGAGCTGTTTTTT.

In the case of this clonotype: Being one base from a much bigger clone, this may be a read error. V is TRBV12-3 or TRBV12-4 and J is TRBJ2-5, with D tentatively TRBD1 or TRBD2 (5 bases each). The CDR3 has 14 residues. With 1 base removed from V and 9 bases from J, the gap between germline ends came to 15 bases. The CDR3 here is CASSLDSRRGAQYF. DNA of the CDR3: TGTGCCAGCAGTTTAGACAGCCGGCGAGGGGCCCAGTACTTC.

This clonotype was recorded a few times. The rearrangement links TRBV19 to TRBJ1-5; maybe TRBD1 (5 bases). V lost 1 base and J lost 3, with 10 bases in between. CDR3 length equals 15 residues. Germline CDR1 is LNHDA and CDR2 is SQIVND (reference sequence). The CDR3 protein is CASSIGQGVNQPQHF. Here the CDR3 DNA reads TGTGCCAGTAGTATAGGGCAGGGCGTCAATCAGCCCCAGCATTTT.

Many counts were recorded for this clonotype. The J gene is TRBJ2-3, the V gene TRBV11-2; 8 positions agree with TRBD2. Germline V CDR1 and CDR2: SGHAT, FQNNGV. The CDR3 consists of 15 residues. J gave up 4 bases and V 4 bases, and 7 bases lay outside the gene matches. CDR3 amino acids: CASSSLREGPDTQYF. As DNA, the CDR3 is TGTGCCAGCAGCTCCTTACGGGAGGGCCCAGATACGCAGTATTTT.

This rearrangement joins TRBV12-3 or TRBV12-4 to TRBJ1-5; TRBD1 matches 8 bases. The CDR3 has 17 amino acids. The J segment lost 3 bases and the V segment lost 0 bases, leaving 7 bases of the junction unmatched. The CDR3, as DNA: TGTGCCAGCAGTTTAGCGCTAGGGACAGGCGACAATCAGCCCCAGCATTTT. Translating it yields CASSLALGTGDNQPQHF.

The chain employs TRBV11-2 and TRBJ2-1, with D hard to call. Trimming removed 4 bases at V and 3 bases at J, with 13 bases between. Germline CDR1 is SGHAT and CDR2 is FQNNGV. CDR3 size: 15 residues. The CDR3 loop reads CASSWVGQYYNEQFF. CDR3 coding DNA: TGTGCCAGCAGCTGGGTCGGCCAATACTACAATGAGCAGTTCTTC.

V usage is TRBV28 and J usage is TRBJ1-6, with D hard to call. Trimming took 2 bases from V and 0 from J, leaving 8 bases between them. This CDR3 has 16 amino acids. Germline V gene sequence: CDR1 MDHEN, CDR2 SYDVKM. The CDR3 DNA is TGTGCCAGCAGTTTAGATAGTAGCTCCTATAATTCACCCCTCCACTTT. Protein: CASSLDSSSYNSPLHF.

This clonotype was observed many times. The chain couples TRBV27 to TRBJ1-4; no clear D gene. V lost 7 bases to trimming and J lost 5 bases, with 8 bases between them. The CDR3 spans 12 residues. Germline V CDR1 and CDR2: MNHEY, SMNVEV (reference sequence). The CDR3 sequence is CASKHLNEKLFF. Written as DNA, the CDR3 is TGTGCCAGCAAACACTTGAATGAAAAACTGTTTTTT.

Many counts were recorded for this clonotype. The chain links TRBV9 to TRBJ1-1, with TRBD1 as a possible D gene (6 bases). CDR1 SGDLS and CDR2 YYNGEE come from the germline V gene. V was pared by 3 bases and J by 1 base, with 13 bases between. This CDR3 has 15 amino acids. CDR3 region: CASSATGSGNTEAFF. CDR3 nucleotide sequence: TGTGCCAGCAGCGCCACAGGGTCCGGGAACACTGAAGCTTTCTTT.

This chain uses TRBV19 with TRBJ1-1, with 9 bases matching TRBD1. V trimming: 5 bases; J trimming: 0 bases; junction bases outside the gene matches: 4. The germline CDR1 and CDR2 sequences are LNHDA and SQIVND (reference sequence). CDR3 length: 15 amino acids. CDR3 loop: CASSRDRDLNTEAFF. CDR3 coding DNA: TGTGCCAGTAGTCGGGACAGGGATTTGAACACTGAAGCTTTCTTT.

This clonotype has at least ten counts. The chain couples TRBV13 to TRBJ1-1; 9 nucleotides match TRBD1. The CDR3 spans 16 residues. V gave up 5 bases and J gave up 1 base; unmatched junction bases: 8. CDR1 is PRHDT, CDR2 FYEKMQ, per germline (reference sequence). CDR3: CASSPRQGGGNTEAFF. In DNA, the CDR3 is TGTGCCAGCAGCCCTCGACAGGGGGGGGGGAACACTGAAGCTTTCTTT.